Shown below are 10 T cell receptor beta chains from a single sample sequenced in a study of T-cell memory formation after mild COVID-19. Each CDR3 protein gets one entry after TCRdb re-called the 5' RACE reads with MiXCR. The sample yields roughly 280,000 distinct CDR3 sequences, 15% to 20% seen once. The specimen was PBMCs or a T cell subset sorted from them (not recorded which). All receptors derive from a man between 18 and 29 years old who had mild COVID-19 (a few samples of this study predate the infection). Cell type and time point are not known.

This clonotype occurred a few times. The chain links TRBV24-1 to TRBJ2-1; 9 bases agree with TRBD2. CDR1 is KGHDR, CDR2 SFDVKD, per germline. The CDR3 loop spans 13 amino acids. With V trimmed by 6 bases and J by 7 bases, 3 bases remained unmatched. CDR3 DNA: TGTGCCACCAGTAGCGGGGGGCGTAATGAGCAGTTCTTC. The encoded protein is CATSSGGRNEQFF.

This clonotype was seen a handful of times. This chain uses TRBV4-1 with TRBJ2-7; D is ambiguous. The V and J ends lost 4 bases and 2 bases respectively, with 21 bases between them. From germline, CDR1 is MGHRA and CDR2 YSYEKL. CDR3 size: 17 residues. The CDR3 DNA follows: TGCGCCAGCAGCCTCTTTCCGCCCGGGCAGGATACCTACGAGCAGTACTTC. This translates into CASSLFPPGQDTYEQYF.

The V gene is TRBV28, the J gene TRBJ2-7; 9 bases align to TRBD1. Germline V CDR1 and CDR2: MDHEN, SYDVKM. This CDR3 contains 16 residues. Germline trimming cut 4 bases from V and 6 bases from J; bases unmatched to any gene: 13. CDR3 nucleotides: TGTGCCAGCAGTTGGGACAGGGAGGCTATCTTCCGCGAGCAGTACGTC. This sequence encodes CASSWDREAIFREQYV.

This clonotype was seen a handful of times. One junction end does not reproduce the germline sequence, and a read error may be involved. The chain couples TRBV24-1 to TRBJ2-3; the match to TRBD1 covers 8 bases. CDR1 KGHDR and CDR2 SFDVKD come from the germline V gene. This CDR3 is 16 amino acids long. CDR3: CATSDVGTTGADTPYF. The CDR3 region has the DNA TGTGCCACCAGTGATGTCGGAACGACAGGGGCGGATACGCCGTATTTT.

This clonotype was counted a few times. The CDR3 DNA reads as TGTGCCATCAGTGTAGGGAGACTCCACGAGCAGTACTTC. This translates into CAISVGRLHEQYF. This rearrangement joins TRBV10-3 to TRBJ2-7; tentatively, D is TRBD2 (5 bases). The CDR3 has 13 residues. V was trimmed by 4 bases and J by 5 bases, leaving 12 bases between them. Germline V gene lookup returns CDR1 ENHRY and CDR2 SYGVKD.

V usage is TRBV20-1 and J usage is TRBJ1-1; D is unclear. Germline CDR1 reads DFQATT; CDR2 reads SNEGSKA (reference sequence). The V end was cut by 2 bases, the J end by 6 bases, with 10 bases between. The CDR3 is 12 residues long. In nucleotides, the CDR3 is TGCAGTGCTAGAAAGTTAGGCGCTGAAGCTTTCTTT. Encoded protein: CSARKLGAEAFF.

The V and J genes are TRBV5-1 and TRBJ1-2; no definite D call. The CDR3 extends over 13 amino acids. The germline CDR1 and CDR2 sequences are SGHRS and YFSETQ. V was pared by 0 bases and J by 8 bases, with 11 bases between. CDR3 nucleotide sequence: TGCGCCAGCAGCTTGGCCGGGGTTTCGGGCTACACCTTC. This translates into CASSLAGVSGYTF.

The table lists this clonotype with a few counts. This chain connects TRBV4-3 to TRBJ2-3; either TRBD1 or TRBD2 may supply D (7 bases each). The germline CDR1 and CDR2 sequences are LGHNA and YSLEER. Trimming shortened V by 4 bases and J by 4 bases, and 21 bases separated the two germline ends. The CDR3 is made up of 17 amino acids. The CDR3 is CASSPEAGGVYADTQYF. In DNA form, the CDR3 reads TGCGCCAGCAGCCCCGAGGCAGGGGGGGTGTACGCAGATACGCAGTATTTT.

The table lists this clonotype with a few counts. V gene TRBV6-2 or TRBV6-3 combines with J gene TRBJ2-7, with 8 nucleotides matching TRBD2. V was pared by 8 bases and J by 0 bases, with 3 bases of the junction left unmatched. The CDR3 is made up of 13 amino acids. Per the germline V gene, CDR1 is MNHEY and CDR2 is SVGEGT. CDR3 in DNA: TGTGCCAGCCGGGGGGGCCTCTCCTACGAGCAGTACGTC. The encoded protein is CASRGGLSYEQYV.

This chain links TRBV28 with TRBJ1-2; TRBD1 matches at 9 bases. This CDR3 comprises 14 residues. V lost 1 base to trimming and J lost 8 bases; unmatched junction nucleotides: 5. Looked up from germline, CDR1 is MDHEN and CDR2 is SYDVKM. Written as DNA, the CDR3 is TGTGCCAGCAGTTTATCGGGACAGGGTCGGGGCTACACCTTC. This translates into CASSLSGQGRGYTF.